This T cell receptor beta chain was retrieved from a study of OX40 agonist ivuxolimab in advanced cancers. This CDR3 is 13 amino acids long. V was shortened by 1 base and J by 2 bases, with 2 bases between the two germline ends. The V gene's germline CDR1 is MNHEY and CDR2 SVGAGI. The data were produced by immunoSEQ multiplex PCR, yet TCRdb's version contains in-frame clones alone and is incomplete. Of about 60,000 clones in the sample, approximately 86% are singletons; the top ten hold approximately 0.99%. A remark on this clone: Other DNA sequences in the sample encode the same CDR3.

This receptor was identified in an adult with an advanced solid tumor such as melanoma, head and neck, liver or kidney cancer. The gene calls are TRBV6-5 and TRBJ2-2, with unresolved D. The sample in question was CD4+ or CD8+ T cells sorted from blood, obtained in a trial of the OX40 agonist ivuxolimab. CDR3 sequence (DNA): TGTGCCAGCAGTTACTTTAACACCGGGGAGCTGTTTTTT. It specifies CASSYFNTGELFF.